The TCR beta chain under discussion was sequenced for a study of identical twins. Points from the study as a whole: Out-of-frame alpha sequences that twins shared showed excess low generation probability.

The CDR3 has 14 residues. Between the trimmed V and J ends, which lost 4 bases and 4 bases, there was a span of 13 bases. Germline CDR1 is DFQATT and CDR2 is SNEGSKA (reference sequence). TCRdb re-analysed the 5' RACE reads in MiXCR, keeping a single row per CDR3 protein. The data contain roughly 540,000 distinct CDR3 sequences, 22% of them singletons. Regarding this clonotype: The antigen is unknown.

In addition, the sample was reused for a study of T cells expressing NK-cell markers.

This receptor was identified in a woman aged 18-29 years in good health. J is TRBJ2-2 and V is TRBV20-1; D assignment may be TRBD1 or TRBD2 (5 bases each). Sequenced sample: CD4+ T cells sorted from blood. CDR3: CSAKEGTSTGELFF. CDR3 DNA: TGCAGTGCTAAAGAGGGGACGAGCACCGGGGAGCTGTTTTTT.